The table lists the clone carrying this TCR beta chain with many counts. The germline V gene encodes CDR1 SNHLY and CDR2 FYNNEI. The CDR3 is 14 amino acids. V dropped 6 bases and J dropped 3 bases, with 15 bases sitting between them. TCRdb ran MiXCR on the PCR reads and lists one entry per CDR3 protein. The sample holds approximately 670,000 distinct CDR3 sequences; nearly 20% are singletons and the top ten take roughly 0.85%. The data were obtained in a study of molecular identifiers for immune sequencing clone quantification. The source material was naive CD8+ T cells from blood, with Jurkat cell RNA spiked in. Described subset: FACS-sorted CD8+CD4-CCR7+CD45RA+ naive T cells. The clonotype originates from a human donor in good health. Some libraries in this study had Jurkat cell RNA spiked in. The chain has TRBV2 and TRBJ2-7; no firm D call. The CDR3, as DNA: TGTGCCAGCAGCCAGAGCCCGACACTCTACGAGCAGTACTTC. Translated: CASSQSPTLYEQYF.